These 24 T cell receptor beta chains were all obtained from the same sample, sequenced in a study of cytotoxic CD8 clonotypes in ibrutinib-treated CLL. Only in-frame clones appear in the TCRdb table, and some are missing; sequencing was by immunoSEQ multiplex PCR. The sample carries roughly 15,000 clones, roughly 50% recorded once. The sample here was PBMCs, taken at a 24-month disease-progression time point, from a patient treated with ibrutinib. All receptors come from a human donor with chronic lymphocytic leukemia.

This clone was seen just once. V usage is TRBV5-1 and J usage is TRBJ2-1; tentatively, D is TRBD1 (6 bases). This CDR3 spans 16 amino acids. The V gene's germline CDR1 is SGHRS and CDR2 YFSETQ. The V end was cut by 2 bases, the J end by 0 bases, with 12 bases between. CDR3 nucleotide sequence: TGCGCCAGCAGCTTAGATACAGGGTCCTCCTACAATGAGCAGTTCTTC. This sequence encodes CASSLDTGSSYNEQFF. Complete variable domain (other parts from reference TRBV5-1 and TRBJ2-1): KAGVTQTPRYLIKTRGQQVTLSCSPISGHRSVSWYQQTPGQGLQFLFEYFSETQRNKGNFPGRFSGRQFSNSRSEMNVSTLELGDSALYLCASSLDTGSSYNEQFFGPGTRLTVL.

J is TRBJ2-5 and V is TRBV29-1, with D possibly being TRBD1 or TRBD2 (6 bases each). Germline CDR1 is SQVTM and CDR2 is ANQGSEA. The CDR3 has 10 amino acids. Trimming pared 3 bases from V and 13 bases from J, leaving 12 bases between. CDR3 nucleotide sequence: TGCAGCGTTGAGGATGGGGGGCGGTACTTC. Translating gives CSVEDGGRYF.

By share, this clone counts as medium-sized (0.01 to 0.1%). The rearrangement joins TRBV30 to TRBJ1-1, with D possibly matching TRBD1 (6 bases). The CDR3 has 13 residues. With 5 bases removed from V and 5 bases from J, the gap between germline ends came to 15 bases. Germline lookup yields CDR1 GTSNPN and CDR2 SVGIG (reference sequence). CDR3 in DNA: TGTGCCTGGGGGCCCAGGGGCAGGACTGAAGCTTTCTTT. Encoded protein: CAWGPRGRTEAFF. Full variable domain (rest looked up from reference TRBV30 and TRBJ1-1): SQTIHQWPATLVQPVGSPLSLECTVEGTSNPNLYWYRQAAGRGLQLLFYSVGIGQISSEVPQNLSASRPQDRQFILSSKKLLLSDSGFYLCAWGPRGRTEAFFGQGTRLTVV.

This clone was counted at least ten times. This chain uses TRBV19 with TRBJ1-5; 10 bases agree with TRBD1. Losses at the gene ends were 3 bases for V and 5 bases for J; bases not matched to a gene: 7. In germline, CDR1 is LNHDA, CDR2 SQIVND (reference sequence). The CDR3 length is 16 residues. CDR3 bases: TGTGCCAGTAGTATCCTGACAGGGGGCTTGGATCAGCCCCAGCATTTT. Translating it yields CASSILTGGLDQPQHF.

This chain links TRBV7-6 with TRBJ1-1; 7 nucleotides line up with TRBD1. Germline CDR1 reads SGHVS; CDR2 reads FNYEAQ. The CDR3 has 13 amino acids. The trim removed 6 bases at V and 4 bases at J, leaving 5 bases unmatched. CDR3 nucleotides: TGTGCCAGCAGGACAGGGTTGGGCACTGAAGCTTTCTTT. Translated: CASRTGLGTEAFF. Drawing the rest from reference TRBV7-6 and TRBJ1-1, the complete variable domain is GAGVSQSPRYKVTKRGQDVALRCDPISGHVSLYWYRQALGQGPEFLTYFNYEAQQDKSGLPNDRFSAERPEGSISTLTIQRTEQRDSAMYRCASRTGLGTEAFFGQGTRLTVV.

The chain links TRBV15 to TRBJ2-1, with D maybe TRBD2 (6 bases). Germline CDR1 is LNHNV and CDR2 is YYDKDF (reference sequence). Trimming left V 7 bases short and J 8 bases short, with 21 bases between. The CDR3 is 15 residues long. This CDR3 is CATTPAEGVTDEQFF. In DNA form, the CDR3 reads TGTGCCACCACCCCAGCGGAGGGCGTGACAGATGAGCAGTTCTTC.

The gene calls are TRBV10-3 and TRBJ2-1, with D possibly matching TRBD2 (5 bases). The ends were cut back, 0 bases at V and 5 bases at J, with 11 bases in the middle. Germline loops: CDR1 ENHRY, CDR2 SYGVKD. CDR3 length equals 15 residues. The CDR3 protein is CAISESPGSDNEQFF. CDR3 nucleotides: TGTGCCATCAGTGAGTCACCGGGGTCAGACAATGAGCAGTTCTTC.

In this sample, this clone is medium-sized (0.01 to 0.1%). The chain has TRBV10-3 and TRBJ1-2, with 11 nucleotides matching TRBD1. This CDR3 has 13 residues. The trim removed 8 bases at V and 3 bases at J, leaving 2 bases unmatched. Germline CDR1 is ENHRY and CDR2 is SYGVKD. CDR3 coding DNA: TGTGCCATCCGGACAGGGGGCGACTATGGCTACACCTTC. This codes for CAIRTGGDYGYTF.

V is TRBV5-6 and J is TRBJ2-7; D is possibly TRBD2 (7 bases). Trimming stripped 1 base from V and 3 bases from J, with 8 bases between. Germline V gene sequence: CDR1 SGHDT, CDR2 YYEEEE. The CDR3 runs 13 residues. The CDR3 nucleotides are TGTGCCAGCAGCTTGAGGGGGGGCTACGAGCAGTACTTC. This encodes CASSLRGGYEQYF.

The chain employs TRBV5-1 and TRBJ2-3; D may correspond to TRBD1 or TRBD2 (5 bases each). Germline V CDR1 and CDR2: SGHRS, YFSETQ. Trimming left V 5 bases short and J 4 bases short, with 26 bases between. CDR3 length: 18 residues. The CDR3: CASRIPMAGAPRADTQYF. In DNA, the CDR3 is TGCGCCAGCAGAATCCCCATGGCCGGGGCCCCCCGTGCAGATACGCAGTATTTT.

The V and J genes are TRBV30 and TRBJ1-1; weak D call: TRBD1 (5 bases). The length of the CDR3 is 15 residues. The germline V and J ends were trimmed by 5 bases and 4 bases, with 20 bases remaining between them. Germline V lookup: CDR1 GTSNPN, CDR2 SVGIG (reference sequence). The chain's CDR3 is CAWEGVESQGTEAFF. In DNA form, the CDR3 reads TGTGCCTGGGAGGGAGTGGAGAGCCAGGGCACTGAAGCTTTCTTT. Variable domain in full (rest from reference TRBV30 and TRBJ1-1): SQTIHQWPATLVQPVGSPLSLECTVEGTSNPNLYWYRQAAGRGLQLLFYSVGIGQISSEVPQNLSASRPQDRQFILSSKKLLLSDSGFYLCAWEGVESQGTEAFFGQGTRLTVV.

The V call is TRBV7-9, the J call TRBJ1-4; no firm D call. Trimming stripped 5 bases from V and 2 bases from J, with 9 bases between. CDR3 length: 14 residues. CDR1 is SEHNR and CDR2 is FQNEAQ in the germline V gene (reference sequence). The CDR3 loop is CASSPRGTNEKLFF. CDR3 bases: TGTGCCAGCAGCCCTCGTGGGACTAATGAAAAACTGTTTTTT.

This clone was seen more than once but under ten times. The chain recombines TRBV19 with TRBJ1-5; 9 nucleotides match TRBD1. V dropped 8 bases and J dropped 5; count of bases not matched to a gene: 7. This CDR3 region has 14 residues. Germline V CDR1 and CDR2: LNHDA, SQIVND (reference sequence). CDR3 sequence (DNA): TGTGCCAGTCGTCGACAGGGGGAAGATCAGCCCCAGCATTTT. It specifies CASRRQGEDQPQHF.

J is TRBJ1-1 and V is TRBV4-1; a possible D gene is TRBD1 (6 bases). Trimming left V 5 bases short and J 9 bases short, with 28 bases between. The CDR3 extends over 17 amino acids. CDR1 MGHRA and CDR2 YSYEKL come from the germline V gene. CDR3: CASSMSNNRELAKKAFF. The CDR3, as DNA: TGCGCCAGCAGCATGTCCAATAACAGGGAGTTGGCTAAGAAAGCTTTCTTT.

This chain joins TRBV5-4 and TRBJ2-7, with no clear D. The V end lost 4 bases, the J end lost 8 bases, and 16 bases lay between the germline ends. This CDR3 spans 13 amino acids. Germline loops: CDR1 SGHNT, CDR2 YYREEE (reference sequence). The CDR3 DNA reads as TGTGCCAGCAGCCTTACATCACAAGGCCAGCAGTACTTC. This codes for CASSLTSQGQQYF. Combining the CDR3 with reference TRBV5-4 and TRBJ2-7 gives the whole variable domain ETGVTQSPTHLIKTRGQQVTLRCSSQSGHNTVSWYQQALGQGPQFIFQYYREEENGRGNFPPRFSGLQFPNYSSELNVNALELDDSALYLCASSLTSQGQQYFGPGTRLTVT.

Only one count was recorded for this clone. The chain employs TRBV6-6 and TRBJ2-6; tentatively, D is TRBD1 (5 bases). Germline V lookup: CDR1 MNHNY, CDR2 SVGAGI (reference sequence). V lost 5 bases and J lost 1, with 9 bases in between. This CDR3 is 15 amino acids long. The CDR3 loop is CASSTPGSGANVLTF. The CDR3 nucleotides are TGTGCCAGCAGTACTCCAGGGTCTGGGGCCAACGTCCTGACTTTC.

This chain links TRBV27 with TRBJ1-2, with D possibly being TRBD1 (5 bases). From germline, CDR1 is MNHEY and CDR2 SMNVEV (reference sequence). The CDR3 is 15 residues long. Trimming stripped 7 bases from V and 5 bases from J, with 20 bases between. CDR3 residues: CASTGWGPKGYGYTF. The CDR3 DNA reads TGTGCCAGCACCGGGTGGGGACCCAAGGGGTATGGCTACACCTTC.

The chain links TRBV7-9 to TRBJ2-3, with 8 positions matching TRBD1. Germline V lookup: CDR1 SEHNR, CDR2 FQNEAQ (reference sequence). CDR3 size: 13 residues. V trimming: 2 bases; J trimming: 9 bases; junction bases outside the gene matches: 4. CDR3 in amino acids: CASSLTGGWTQYF. In DNA, the CDR3 is TGTGCCAGCAGCTTAACAGGGGGTTGGACGCAGTATTTT. Complete variable domain (other parts from reference TRBV7-9 and TRBJ2-3): DTGVSQNPRHKITKRGQNVTFRCDPISEHNRLYWYRQTLGQGPEFLTYFQNEAQLEKSRLLSDRFSAERPKGSFSTLEIQRTEQGDSAMYLCASSLTGGWTQYFGPGTRLTVL.

The genes are TRBV28 and TRBJ1-1; D is unclear. V was cut by 10 bases and J by 3 bases, with 15 bases left in between. The CDR3 extends over 13 amino acids. Germline V gene lookup returns CDR1 MDHEN and CDR2 SYDVKM. CDR3 nucleotide sequence: TGTGCCATCCGGGGTCGGGGATACACTGAAGCTTTCTTT. This gives the protein CAIRGRGYTEAFF.

The chain joins TRBV6-5 to TRBJ1-1; D remains unclear. The CDR3 has 14 amino acids. CDR1 and CDR2 (germline): MNHEY, SVGAGI. V was shortened by 0 bases and J by 6 bases, with 11 bases between the two germline ends. CDR3 bases: TGTGCCAGCAGTTACTCGGTAGGGATGGCTGAAGCTTTCTTT. As protein: CASSYSVGMAEAFF.

The rearrangement links TRBV27 to TRBJ2-5; TRBD1 might be the D (6 bases). Per germline, CDR1 MNHEY and CDR2 SMNVEV (reference sequence). This CDR3 is built from 16 residues. The germline V and J ends were trimmed by 6 bases and 5 bases, with 22 bases remaining between them. In DNA form, the CDR3 reads TGTGCCAGCAGGAACGGGGCCACAGGGATTACGGAGACCCAGTACTTC. Translating it yields CASRNGATGITETQYF.

The chain is built from TRBV5-4 and TRBJ1-4; no clear D. The CDR3 is made up of 14 amino acids. Trimming shortened V by 3 bases and J by 8 bases, and 14 bases separated the two germline ends. Germline V gene data show CDR1 as SGHNT and CDR2 as YYREEE (reference sequence). This CDR3 reads CASSYLGDAEKLFF. Written as DNA, the CDR3 is TGTGCCAGCAGCTATCTCGGTGATGCGGAAAAACTGTTTTTT.

The chain links TRBV7-9 to TRBJ1-1; D unresolved. This CDR3 contains 11 residues. CDR1 SEHNR and CDR2 FQNEAQ come from the germline V gene (reference sequence). V dropped 9 bases and J dropped 7 bases, with 12 bases sitting between them. In DNA, the CDR3 is TGTGCCAGTCGGATGGGATTTGAAGCTTTCTTT. It yields the protein CASRMGFEAFF.

V is TRBV10-2 and J is TRBJ1-4; D is undetermined. Germline CDR1 is WSHSY and CDR2 is SAAADI. Trimming stripped 8 bases from V and 0 bases from J, with 13 bases between. The CDR3 is 15 residues long. In DNA, the CDR3 is TGCGCCAGCCGGAGGGAGGGCGCAACTAATGAAAAACTGTTTTTT. It specifies CASRREGATNEKLFF.